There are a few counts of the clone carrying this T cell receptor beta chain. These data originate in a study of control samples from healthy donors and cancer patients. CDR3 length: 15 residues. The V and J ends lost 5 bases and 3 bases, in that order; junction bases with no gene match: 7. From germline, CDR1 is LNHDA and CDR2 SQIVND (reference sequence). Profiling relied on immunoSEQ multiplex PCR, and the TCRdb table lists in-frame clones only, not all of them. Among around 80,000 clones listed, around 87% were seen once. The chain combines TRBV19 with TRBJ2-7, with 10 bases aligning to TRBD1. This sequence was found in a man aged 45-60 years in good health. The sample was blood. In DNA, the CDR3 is TGTGCCAGTAGTTCTGACAGGGGGCTGGGCTACGAGCAGTACTTC. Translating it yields CASSSDRGLGYEQYF.